Given below is one TCR beta chain in context. Its specificity is not known. The same CDR3 is also encoded by other DNA sequences in this sample. This sample stems from a study of shared clonotypes between healthy human individuals. All the donors were Caucasian adults who lived in Nashville, Tennessee. Data came from immunoSEQ multiplex PCR; TCRdb stores just in-frame clones and leaves some out. Seen here are hundreds of thousands of clones, around 73% observed once, and the top ten hold around 2%. Findings of the study overall: With a handful of donors compared, about 5% of naive CD4 clonotypes were shared.

The sequencing input was memory CD4+ T cells sorted from blood. Subset here: CD45RA-negative fraction. The sequence was obtained from a woman aged 30 to 39 in good health.

The CDR3: CASSQERLAGPYEQYF. CDR3 coding DNA: TGCGCCAGCAGCCAAGAGAGACTAGCGGGACCCTACGAGCAGTACTTC. This chain uses TRBV4-1 with TRBJ2-7; TRBD2 matches at 11 bases. The V gene end was trimmed by 0 bases and the J gene end by 2 bases; junction bases not matched to a gene: 3. The CDR3 runs to 16 residues. Germline V gene data show CDR1 as MGHRA and CDR2 as YSYEKL.